What follows are 5 T cell receptor beta chains derived from one specimen sequenced in a study of T cell repertoires in cytomegalovirus infection. TCRdb processed the reads anew with MiXCR; each CDR3 protein has one entry. The data show around 120,000 distinct CDR3 sequences, with roughly 40% seen just once and about 76% held by the top ten. Their recognized antigens are unknown. This material consisted of CD8+ T cells from cultured PBMCs, taken from culture after CMV antigen stimulation. These receptors all come from a human donor in good health (CMV status not recorded). Some clones in this sample may be carry-over from other donors' samples.

Regarding this clonotype: Mismatch with germline at one junction end may stem from a read error. J is TRBJ2-3 and V is TRBV24-1; a possible D gene is TRBD2 (6 bases). Germline values: CDR1 KGHDR, CDR2 SFDVKD. The CDR3 runs 15 residues. CDR3 residues: CGTSDTPGRQDTQYF. Here the CDR3 DNA reads TGTGGCACCAGTGACACGCCAGGGAGGCAAGATACGCAGTATTTT.

This chain joins TRBV20-1 and TRBJ1-1, with TRBD1 matching over 8 bases. V lost 3 bases and J lost 3; bases outside the gene matches: 9. The germline CDR1 and CDR2 sequences are DFQATT and SNEGSKA (reference sequence). CDR3 length: 15 amino acids. The CDR3 DNA reads TGCAGTGCTAGGCCGGACAGGGATGTTTACACTGAAGCTTTCTTT. This sequence encodes CSARPDRDVYTEAFF.

This chain connects TRBV28 to TRBJ1-1, with a possible D match to TRBD1 (6 bases). V lost 6 bases to trimming and J lost 6 bases, with 17 bases between them. The CDR3 has 14 residues. The germline CDR1 and CDR2 sequences are MDHEN and SYDVKM. DNA for the CDR3: TGTGCCAGCAGGGATACAGGGTTAACCGCTGAAGCTTTCTTT. It translates to CASRDTGLTAEAFF.

This rearrangement joins TRBV18 to TRBJ2-3; D is tentatively TRBD1 or TRBD2 (5 bases each). CDR1 is KGHSH, CDR2 LQKENI, per germline. The CDR3 consists of 17 residues. V was clipped by 2 bases and J by 5 bases, with 20 bases between them. The chain's CDR3 is CASSPLEQAGYRDTQYF. CDR3 coding DNA: TGTGCCAGCTCACCATTAGAACAGGCGGGCTACAGAGATACGCAGTATTTT.

The CDR3 is CASSFRTEAFF. In nucleotides, the CDR3 is TGTGCCAGCAGCTTTCGGACTGAAGCTTTCTTT. V is TRBV5-6 and J is TRBJ1-1; D remains ambiguous. The V and J ends lost 2 bases and 5 bases respectively, with 4 bases between them. This CDR3 is built from 11 residues. In germline, CDR1 is SGHDT, CDR2 YYEEEE. Complete variable domain (other parts from reference TRBV5-6 and TRBJ1-1): DAGVTQSPTHLIKTRGQQVTLRCSPKSGHDTVSWYQQALGQGPQFIFQYYEEEERQRGNFPDRFSGHQFPNYSSELNVNALLLGDSALYLCASSFRTEAFFGQGTRLTVV.